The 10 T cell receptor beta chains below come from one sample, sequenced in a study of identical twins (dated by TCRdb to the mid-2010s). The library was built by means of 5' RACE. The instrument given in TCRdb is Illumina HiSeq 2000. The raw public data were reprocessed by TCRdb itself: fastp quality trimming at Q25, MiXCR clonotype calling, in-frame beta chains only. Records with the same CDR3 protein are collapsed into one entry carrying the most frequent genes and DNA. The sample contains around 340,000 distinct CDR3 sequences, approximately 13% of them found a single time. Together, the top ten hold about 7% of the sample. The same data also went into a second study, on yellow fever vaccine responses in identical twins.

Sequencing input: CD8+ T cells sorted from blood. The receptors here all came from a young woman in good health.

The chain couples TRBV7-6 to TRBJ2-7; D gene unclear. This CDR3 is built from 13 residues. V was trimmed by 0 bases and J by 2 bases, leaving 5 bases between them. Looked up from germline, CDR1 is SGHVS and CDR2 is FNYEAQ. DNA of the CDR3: TGTGCCAGCAGCTTAGCGCTAGCCTACGAGCAGTACTTC. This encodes CASSLALAYEQYF.

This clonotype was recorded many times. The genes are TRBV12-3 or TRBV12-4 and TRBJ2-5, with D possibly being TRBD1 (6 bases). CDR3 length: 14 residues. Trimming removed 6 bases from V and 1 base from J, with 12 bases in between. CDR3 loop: CASRLQGSQETQYF. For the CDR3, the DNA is TGTGCCAGCAGGCTACAGGGTTCCCAAGAGACCCAGTACTTC.

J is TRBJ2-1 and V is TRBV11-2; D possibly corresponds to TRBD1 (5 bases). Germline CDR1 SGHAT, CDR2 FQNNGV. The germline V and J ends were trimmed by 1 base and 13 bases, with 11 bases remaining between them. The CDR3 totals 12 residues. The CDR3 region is CASSLGGLDQFF. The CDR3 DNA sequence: TGTGCCAGCAGCTTAGGGGGCCTGGATCAGTTCTTC. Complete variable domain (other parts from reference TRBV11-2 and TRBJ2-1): EAGVAQSPRYKIIEKRQSVAFWCNPISGHATLYWYQQILGQGPKLLIQFQNNGVVDDSQLPKDRFSAERLKGVDSTLKIQPAKLEDSAVYLCASSLGGLDQFFGPGTRLTVL.

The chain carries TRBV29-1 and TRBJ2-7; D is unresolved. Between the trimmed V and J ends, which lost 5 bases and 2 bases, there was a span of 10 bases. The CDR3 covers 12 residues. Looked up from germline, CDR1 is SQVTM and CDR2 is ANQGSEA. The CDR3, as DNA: TGCAGCGTTCTAAACACAGCCTACGAGCAGTACTTC. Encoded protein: CSVLNTAYEQYF.

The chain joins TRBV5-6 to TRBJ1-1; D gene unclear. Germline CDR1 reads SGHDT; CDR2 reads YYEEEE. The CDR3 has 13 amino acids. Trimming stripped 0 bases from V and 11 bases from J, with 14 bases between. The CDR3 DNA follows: TGTGCCAGCAGCTTGGTTTCCGGGATCGACGCTTTCTTT. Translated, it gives CASSLVSGIDAFF.

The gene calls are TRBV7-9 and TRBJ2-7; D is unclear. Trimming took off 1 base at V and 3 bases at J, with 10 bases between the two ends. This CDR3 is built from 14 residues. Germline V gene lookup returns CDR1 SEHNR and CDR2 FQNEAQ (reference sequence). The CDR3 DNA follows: TGTGCCAGCAGCTTAGAGGCGGATTACTACGAGCAGTACTTC. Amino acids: CASSLEADYYEQYF.

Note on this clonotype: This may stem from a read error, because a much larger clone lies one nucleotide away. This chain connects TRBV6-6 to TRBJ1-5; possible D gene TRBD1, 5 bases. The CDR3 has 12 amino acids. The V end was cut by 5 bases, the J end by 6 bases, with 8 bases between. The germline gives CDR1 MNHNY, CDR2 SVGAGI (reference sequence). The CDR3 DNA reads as TGTGCCAGCAGTCACCAGGGTCAGCCCCAGCATTTT. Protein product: CASSHQGQPQHF.

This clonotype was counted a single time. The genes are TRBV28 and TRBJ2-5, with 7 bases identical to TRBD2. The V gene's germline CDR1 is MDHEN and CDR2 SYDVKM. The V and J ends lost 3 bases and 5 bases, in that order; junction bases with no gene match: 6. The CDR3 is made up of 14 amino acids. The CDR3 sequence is CASSFLQGGETQYF. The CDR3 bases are TGTGCCAGCAGTTTTCTTCAGGGAGGGGAGACCCAGTACTTC. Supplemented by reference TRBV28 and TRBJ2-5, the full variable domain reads DVKVTQSSRYLVKRTGEKVFLECVQDMDHENMFWYRQDPGLGLRLIYFSYDVKMKEKGDIPEGYSVSREKKERFSLILESASTNQTSMYLCASSFLQGGETQYFGPGTRLLVL.

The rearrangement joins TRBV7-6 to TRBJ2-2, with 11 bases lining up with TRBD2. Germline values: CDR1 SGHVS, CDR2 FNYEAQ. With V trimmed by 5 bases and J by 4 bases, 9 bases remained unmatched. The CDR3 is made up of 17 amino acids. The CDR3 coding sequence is TGTGCCAGCAGCCAACGGGGACTAGCGGAGAGCACCGGGGAGCTGTTTTTT. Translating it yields CASSQRGLAESTGELFF. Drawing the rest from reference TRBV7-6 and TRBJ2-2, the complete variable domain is GAGVSQSPRYKVTKRGQDVALRCDPISGHVSLYWYRQALGQGPEFLTYFNYEAQQDKSGLPNDRFSAERPEGSISTLTIQRTEQRDSAMYRCASSQRGLAESTGELFFGEGSRLTVL.

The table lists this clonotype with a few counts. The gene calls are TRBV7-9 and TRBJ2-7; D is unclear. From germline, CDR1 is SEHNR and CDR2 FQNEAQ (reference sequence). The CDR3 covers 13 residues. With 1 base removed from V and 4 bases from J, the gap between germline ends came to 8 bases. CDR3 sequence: CASSLGNEYEQYV. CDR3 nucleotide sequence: TGTGCCAGCAGCTTAGGGAATGAGTACGAGCAGTACGTC.